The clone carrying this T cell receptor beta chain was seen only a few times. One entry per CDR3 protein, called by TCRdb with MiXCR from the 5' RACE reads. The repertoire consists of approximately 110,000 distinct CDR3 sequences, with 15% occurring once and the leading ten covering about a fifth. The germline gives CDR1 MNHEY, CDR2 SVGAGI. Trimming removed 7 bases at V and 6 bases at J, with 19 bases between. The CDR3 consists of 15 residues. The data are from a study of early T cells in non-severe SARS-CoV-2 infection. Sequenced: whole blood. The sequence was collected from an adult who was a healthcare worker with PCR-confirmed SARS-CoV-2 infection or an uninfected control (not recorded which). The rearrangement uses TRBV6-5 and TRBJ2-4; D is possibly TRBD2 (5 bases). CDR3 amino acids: CASKTRARGGNIQYF. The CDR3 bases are TGTGCCAGCAAGACAAGGGCCCGAGGAGGAAACATTCAGTACTTC.